These 2 T cell receptor beta chains were all obtained from the same sample, sequenced in a study of T cell responses to AZD1222 COVID-19 vaccine (dated by TCRdb to the early 2020s). The library was produced with the immunoSEQ multiplex PCR assay. The immuneACCESS repertoire file appears here via TCRdb, limited to in-frame rearrangements. These files lack a portion of the clones; in checked studies, under half of the deficit traces to unresolved V genes, and the cause of the others is not known. Present in this sample are about 120,000 clones, approximately 88% of which were seen just once. Roughly 20% of the sample comes from the top ten. The time point label for this specimen denotes: baseline before first vaccination. The label giving this sample's treatment or condition can be read as: meningococcal conjugate vaccine given as trial control. The specimen was peripheral blood, collected on day 0 of MenACWY control vaccination. These receptors were obtained from an adult in good health.

The rearrangement links TRBV25-1 to TRBJ2-2; 8 bases fit TRBD2. V shed 9 bases and J 4 bases; nucleotides not matched to a gene: 7. This CDR3 is built from 14 residues. Germline V gives CDR1 MGHDK, CDR2 SYGVNS. CDR3 region: CASGGGPVTGELFF. The CDR3, as DNA: TGTGCCAGTGGCGGGGGGCCGGTCACCGGGGAGCTGTTTTTT. Full variable domain (missing parts from reference TRBV25-1 and TRBJ2-2): EADIYQTPRYLVIGTGKKITLECSQTMGHDKMYWYQQDPGMELHLIHYSYGVNSTEKGDLSSESTVSRIRTEHFPLTLESARPSHTSQYLCASGGGPVTGELFFGEGSRLTVL.

The chain's CDR3 is CASSDVPARALHF. Written as DNA, the CDR3 is TGTGCCAGCAGTGACGTTCCCGCTCGGGCCCTCCACTTT. J is TRBJ1-6 and V is TRBV2; D remains ambiguous. CDR1 and CDR2 from the germline V gene are SNHLY and FYNNEI. The CDR3 spans 13 residues. V lost 3 bases, J lost 14 bases, and 14 bases lay in between. The full variable domain, rest sourced from reference TRBV2 and TRBJ1-6, is EPEVTQTPSHQVTQMGQEVILRCVPISNHLYFYWYRQILGQKVEFLVSFYNNEISEKSEIFDDQFSVERPDGSNFTLKIRSTKLEDSAMYFCASSDVPARALHFGNGTRLTVT.